This T cell receptor (beta chain) was sequenced for a study of T cell responses to AZD1222 COVID-19 vaccine. This CDR3 has 12 amino acids. Between the trimmed V and J ends, which lost 5 bases and 4 bases, there was a span of 8 bases. In germline, CDR1 is MNHEY, CDR2 SVGAGI. A remark on this clone: Antigen: not known.

Sequenced by immunoSEQ multiplex PCR; TCRdb stores in-frame clones only, minus some. The sample includes some 88,000 clones, 90% of them seen just once. Study conclusions and caveats: It should be noted that donors were predominantly white British and more often female, and clonal diversity was possibly underestimated. The peak T cell response came first, and repertoires were sampled only after it.

The clonotype originates from an adult who received the AZD1222 COVID-19 vaccine. The V call is TRBV6-5, the J call TRBJ1-1, with D unclear. The sample in question was peripheral blood, obtained 28 days after the second AZD1222 dose. The CDR3 nucleotides read TGTGCCAGCAGTCCGTCTAGCACTGAAGCTTTCTTT. Translating gives CASSPSSTEAFF.